The rows below give T cell receptor beta chains drawn from one sample of a study of CD4 T cells in relation to SARS-CoV-2 and coronaviruses. TCRdb keeps only in-frame clones here, not all; method: immunoSEQ multiplex PCR. This table has roughly 10,000 clones, about 81% appearing once. No antigen has been assigned to these receptors. The sample taken for sequencing was CD4+ T cells from PBMCs, cultured in vitro. All receptors derive from a human donor in good health. Both conserved end residues are part of each CDR3. D genes are given only for firm matches. Clone size appears in some rows only: once, few, many, or a class for an expanded clone.

v_gene	j_gene	abundance	d_gene	CDR3aa	CDR3nt
TRBV27	TRBJ2-5	NA	TRBD2	CASGTSGGAAETQYF	TGTGCCAGCGGGACTAGCGGGGGGGCTGCAGAGACCCAGTACTTC
TRBV7-8	TRBJ2-1	NA	TRBD2	CASSTRLALLGRVF	TGTGCCAGCAGCACTCGACTAGCGCTGCTCGGAAGGGTCTTC
TRBV10-3	TRBJ2-7	few	NA	CAISEEQVGEQYF	TGTGCCATCAGTGAAGAACAGGTAGGCGAGCAGTACTTC
TRBV7-9	TRBJ2-7	once	NA	CASSLGFRDEQYF	TGTGCCAGCAGCTTAGGATTCAGGGACGAGCAGTACTTC
TRBV5-1	TRBJ2-2	NA	NA	CASGPTRGDTGELFF	TGCGCCAGCGGTCCTACCCGAGGTGACACCGGGGAGCTGTTTTTT
TRBV27	TRBJ1-2	NA	TRBD1	CASSYHGTGFGGYTF	TGTGCCAGCAGTTACCACGGGACAGGGTTCGGTGGCTACACCTTC
TRBV4-2	TRBJ1-4	NA	TRBD1	CASSQQDRDEKLFF	TGTGCCAGCAGCCAACAAGACAGGGACGAAAAACTGTTTTTT
TRBV5-1	TRBJ2-1	NA	TRBD1	CASAPEFSGQGYNEQFF	TGCGCCAGCGCTCCCGAGTTTTCGGGACAGGGTTACAATGAGCAGTTCTTC
TRBV5-6	TRBJ1-1	NA	NA	CASSLRALNTEAFF	TGTGCCAGCAGCTTACGGGCCTTGAACACTGAAGCTTTCTTT
TRBV5-1	TRBJ1-2	NA	NA	CASSFDSSPDYGYTF	TGCGCCAGCAGCTTCGACAGCTCACCCGACTATGGCTACACCTTC
TRBV4-3	TRBJ1-1	NA	NA	CASSQLSRNTEAFF	TGCGCCAGCAGCCAACTATCGAGGAACACTGAAGCTTTCTTT
TRBV23-1	TRBJ2-5	once	NA	CASSRNSTNQETQYF	TGCGCCAGCAGTCGCAACAGTACCAATCAAGAGACCCAGTACTTC
TRBV4-3	TRBJ2-7	NA	NA	CASSQDPTTASYEQYF	TGCGCCAGCAGCCAAGATCCTACGACTGCCTCCTACGAGCAGTACTTC
TRBV7-9	TRBJ1-1	once	NA	CASSPVGVTEAFF	TGTGCCAGCAGCCCGGTGGGGGTCACTGAAGCTTTCTTT
TRBV11-1	TRBJ2-1	NA	NA	CASSSRGGFYNEQFF	TGTGCCAGCAGCTCAAGGGGGGGGTTCTACAATGAGCAGTTCTTC
TRBV7-3	TRBJ1-5	NA	NA	CASSFVQLNQPQHF	TGTGCCAGCAGCTTTGTACAGTTAAATCAGCCCCAGCATTTT
TRBV5-6	TRBJ1-2	NA	NA	CASSLGTQGWGYTF	TGTGCCAGCAGCTTGGGGACACAGGGATGGGGCTACACCTTC
TRBV28	TRBJ1-1	NA	TRBD1	CASSLEQGARTEAFF	TGTGCCAGCAGTTTAGAGCAGGGGGCAAGAACTGAAGCTTTCTTT
TRBV4-2	TRBJ2-1	NA	TRBD2	CASSQGLAGGDEQFF	TGTGCCAGCAGCCAAGGGCTAGCGGGAGGTGATGAGCAGTTCTTC
TRBV6-1	TRBJ2-5	NA	NA	CASSEWKTQYF	TGTGCCAGCAGTGAATGGAAGACCCAGTACTTC
TRBV24-1	TRBJ1-5	NA	NA	CATSDPIHYSGQPQHF	TGTGCCACCAGTGACCCGATACACTATAGCGGTCAGCCCCAGCATTTT
TRBV7-9	TRBJ1-5	NA	NA	CASSPGQPNQPQHF	TGTGCCAGCAGCCCCGGACAGCCCAATCAGCCCCAGCATTTT
TRBV30	TRBJ2-2	NA	NA	CAWRRKEAGTGELFF	TGTGCCTGGAGGAGGAAGGAGGCCGGCACCGGGGAGCTGTTTTTT
TRBV28	TRBJ1-1	NA	TRBD1	CASNTWTGITEAFF	TGTGCCAGCAATACGTGGACAGGAATCACTGAAGCTTTCTTT
TRBV4-3	TRBJ2-7	NA	NA	CASSQETWGEQYF	TGCGCCAGCAGCCAAGAAACTTGGGGGGAGCAGTACTTC
TRBV4-2	TRBJ1-3	once	TRBD1	CASSQEAGGSGNTIYF	TGTGCCAGCAGCCAAGAGGCAGGGGGCTCTGGAAACACCATATATTTT
TRBV5-1	TRBJ2-7	NA	NA	CASSLSVGSLGEQYF	TGCGCCAGCAGCTTGAGTGTCGGGAGTCTGGGGGAGCAGTACTTC
TRBV19	TRBJ1-2	NA	NA	CASTEGSDYGYTF	TGTGCCAGTACCGAGGGAAGTGACTATGGCTACACCTTC
TRBV4-2	TRBJ2-1	NA	TRBD2	CASSQGLAGGGGWNEQFF	TGTGCCAGCAGCCAAGGGTTAGCGGGGGGAGGGGGATGGAATGAGCAGTTCTTC
TRBV2	TRBJ2-1	NA	TRBD2	CASIQRPLAGGEQFF	TGTGCCAGCATTCAGAGACCTTTAGCGGGAGGGGAGCAGTTCTTC
TRBV5-1	TRBJ2-1	NA	TRBD2	CASFKRAGFNNEQFF	TGCGCCAGCTTCAAGCGAGCGGGGTTTAACAATGAGCAGTTCTTC
TRBV10-3	TRBJ1-2	once	NA	CAISEFLGACTF	TGTGCCATCAGTGAGTTTTTGGGGGCCTGCACCTTC
TRBV9	TRBJ2-2	NA	TRBD2	CASSAGTTTGELFF	TGTGCCAGCAGCGCAGGGACTACCACCGGGGAGCTGTTTTTT
TRBV29-1	TRBJ2-3	few	TRBD1	CSGGQVPDTQYF	TGCAGCGGTGGACAGGTCCCGGATACGCAGTATTTT
TRBV5-1	TRBJ2-7	NA	NA	CASSLTDYRLVQYF	TGCGCCAGCAGCTTGACGGACTACCGCCTCGTGCAGTACTTC
TRBV7-2	TRBJ1-6	NA	NA	CASSSRPAGDGSPLHF	TGTGCCAGCAGCTCCCGACCGGCAGGGGACGGTTCACCCCTCCACTTT
TRBV7-2	TRBJ1-1	NA	NA	CASSLVGRLNTEAFF	TGTGCCAGCAGCTTAGTCGGGAGATTGAACACTGAAGCTTTCTTT
TRBV4-3	TRBJ1-4	NA	NA	CASSQALQGAVGEKLFF	TGCGCCAGCAGCCAGGCTCTACAGGGTGCTGTAGGTGAAAAACTGTTTTTT
TRBV7-7	TRBJ2-2	NA	NA	CASSLGGTGELFF	TGTGCCAGCAGTCTAGGTGGGACCGGGGAGCTGTTTTTT